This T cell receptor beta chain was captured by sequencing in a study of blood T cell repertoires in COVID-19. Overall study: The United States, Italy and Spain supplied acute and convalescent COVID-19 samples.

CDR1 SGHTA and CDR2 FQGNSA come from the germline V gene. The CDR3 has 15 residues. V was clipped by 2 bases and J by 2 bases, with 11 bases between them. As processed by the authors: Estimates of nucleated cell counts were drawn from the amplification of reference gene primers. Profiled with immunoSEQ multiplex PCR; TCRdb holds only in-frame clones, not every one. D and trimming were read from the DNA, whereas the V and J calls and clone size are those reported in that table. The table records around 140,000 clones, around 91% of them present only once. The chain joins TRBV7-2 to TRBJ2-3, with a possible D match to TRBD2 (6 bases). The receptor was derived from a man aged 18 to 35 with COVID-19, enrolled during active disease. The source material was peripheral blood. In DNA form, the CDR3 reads TGTGCCAGCAGCTTAACGGGACTCAACACAGATACGCAGTATTTT. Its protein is CASSLTGLNTDTQYF.